A single sample gave rise to the 2 T cell receptor beta chains below, sequenced in a study of T cell changes during pregnancy in multiple sclerosis. Clones were read by immunoSEQ multiplex PCR, and TCRdb kept only the in-frame ones, dropping some. The sample yields 30,000 to 35,000 clones, around 90% seen once. Here the sequenced sample was CD4+ T cells from peripheral blood mononuclear cells, taken in the third trimester of pregnancy. All receptors come from a female donor in good health, enrolled as a control in a pregnancy study.

The gene calls are TRBV6-1 and TRBJ2-3; a possible D gene is TRBD2 (6 bases). The germline V gene encodes CDR1 MNHNS and CDR2 SASEGT. V was trimmed by 4 bases and J by 5 bases, leaving 10 bases between them. There are 13 residues in the CDR3. In nucleotides, the CDR3 is TGTGCCAGCAGTGCGAAGGGAGGAGATACGCAGTATTTT. Protein: CASSAKGGDTQYF.

The chain recombines TRBV10-3 with TRBJ2-7, with 7 bases matching TRBD1. The length of the CDR3 is 14 residues. V lost 5 bases to trimming and J lost 4 bases; unmatched junction nucleotides: 8. From germline, CDR1 is ENHRY and CDR2 SYGVKD. The CDR3 DNA follows: TGTGCCATCAGTACTGCCGGGACAGCTTACGAGCAGTACTTC. Its protein product is CAISTAGTAYEQYF.